This TCR beta chain was captured in a study of blood T cell repertoires in COVID-19. Study details: T cells, B-cell-depleted T cells, or PBMCs supplied cDNA or gDNA.

Germline V gene data show CDR1 as MDHEN and CDR2 as SYDVKM. Trimming stripped 8 bases from V and 6 bases from J, with 8 bases between. This CDR3 has 10 amino acids. Authors' methods: The authors estimated nucleated cell counts from reference gene primer amplification. Clones were read by immunoSEQ multiplex PCR, and TCRdb kept only the in-frame ones, dropping some. That table supplies the V and J calls and clone size; D and trimming were determined from the DNA. The data contain roughly 40,000 clones, about 89% of them seen just once; the ten biggest clones take up around 5.7%. The sequenced sample was peripheral blood. The source of this sequence is a human donor in a cohort sampled during active COVID-19. J is TRBJ2-7 and V is TRBV28; tentative D call: TRBD1 (6 bases). The CDR3 nucleotides are TGTGCCAGCGGGACACGCGAGCAGTACTTC. As protein: CASGTREQYF. Combining the CDR3 with reference TRBV28 and TRBJ2-7 gives the whole variable domain DVKVTQSSRYLVKRTGEKVFLECVQDMDHENMFWYRQDPGLGLRLIYFSYDVKMKEKGDIPEGYSVSREKKERFSLILESASTNQTSMYLCASGTREQYFGPGTRLTVT.